The 8 T cell receptor beta chains given below trace back to one sample, sequenced in a study of blood T cells in healthy people across ages. A sample-barcoded 5' primer and a J-beta primer mix were used in a second PCR of about 7 to 12 cycles. TCRdb reanalysed the 5' RACE reads using MiXCR and keeps one entry per CDR3 protein. This sample has fewer than 800,000 distinct CDR3 sequences, with 49% found just once. The sequencing sample was made of blood. Receptors originate from a woman aged 60-75 years in good health.

This clonotype was counted between two and nine times. The chain couples TRBV4-3 to TRBJ1-2, with 7 bases matching TRBD1. Germline V lookup: CDR1 LGHNA, CDR2 YSLEER. Trimming at V came to 0 bases and at J to 4 bases, leaving 8 bases not matched to a gene. The CDR3 has 16 residues. The CDR3 protein is CASSQEVDRDGYGYTF. CDR3 bases: TGCGCCAGCAGCCAAGAGGTTGACAGGGATGGCTATGGCTACACCTTC.

There are a few counts of this clonotype. The chain employs TRBV20-1 and TRBJ1-2; unclear D gene. This CDR3 spans 13 amino acids. V was clipped by 3 bases and J by 4 bases, with 12 bases between them. Germline-derived CDR1 and CDR2 are DFQATT and SNEGSKA (reference sequence). The CDR3 DNA follows: TGCAGTGCTAGGGTCCTCCGGGGCTATGGCTACACCTTC. Protein: CSARVLRGYGYTF.

CDR3: CASSYNPGTSNTGELFF. CDR3 in DNA: TGTGCCAGCAGCTATAACCCCGGGACATCGAACACCGGGGAGCTGTTTTTT. The chain employs TRBV11-2 and TRBJ2-2, with D maybe TRBD1 (6 bases). Germline loops: CDR1 SGHAT, CDR2 FQNNGV. V shed 4 bases and J shed 0 bases, with 15 bases lying between them. The CDR3 totals 17 residues.

V usage is TRBV7-3 and J usage is TRBJ1-1; D might be TRBD1 (5 bases). The V end lost 1 base, the J end lost 1 base, and 7 bases lay between the germline ends. Looked up from germline, CDR1 is SGHTA and CDR2 is FQGTGA. The CDR3 totals 14 residues. CDR3 nucleotides: TGTGCCAGCAGCTTAAACACAGGGAACACTGAAGCTTTCTTT. This translates into CASSLNTGNTEAFF.

This clonotype was observed a handful of times. The chain links TRBV20-1 to TRBJ1-4; D remains unclear. V shed 3 bases and J shed 8 bases, with 7 bases lying between them. CDR1 is DFQATT, CDR2 SNEGSKA, per germline (reference sequence). CDR3 length: 11 amino acids. The CDR3 protein is CSASKGEKLFF. CDR3 in DNA: TGCAGTGCTAGCAAGGGAGAAAAACTGTTTTTT.

This clonotype showed up just a few times. In DNA form, the CDR3 reads TGTGCCAGCAGCTCCCCGCGACCGTCAGGAGAGACCCAGTACTTC. Translating it yields CASSSPRPSGETQYF. This rearrangement joins TRBV7-9 to TRBJ2-5; D unresolved. The CDR3 has 15 amino acids. The V gene lost 4 bases and the J gene lost 4 bases, with 16 bases spanning the gap. From germline, CDR1 is SEHNR and CDR2 FQNEAQ (reference sequence). Looking up the rest from reference TRBV7-9 and TRBJ2-5 gives the full variable domain: DTGVSQNPRHKITKRGQNVTFRCDPISEHNRLYWYRQTLGQGPEFLTYFQNEAQLEKSRLLSDRFSAERPKGSFSTLEIQRTEQGDSAMYLCASSSPRPSGETQYFGPGTRLLVL.

The chain recombines TRBV6-5 with TRBJ2-7; maybe TRBD2 (5 bases). Trimming stripped 2 bases from V and 2 bases from J, with 13 bases between. In germline, CDR1 is MNHEY, CDR2 SVGAGI. The CDR3 is made up of 15 amino acids. The CDR3 loop is CASSYRTGSTYEQYF. Here the CDR3 DNA reads TGTGCCAGCAGTTACCGTACGGGATCCACCTACGAGCAGTACTTC.

V and J are TRBV9 and TRBJ2-7; either TRBD1 or TRBD2 may fit D (5 bases each). CDR1 and CDR2 (germline): SGDLS, YYNGEE. V was cut by 0 bases and J by 7 bases, with 17 bases left in between. The CDR3 is made up of 15 amino acids. The CDR3 sequence: CASSVGTGTYNEQYF. In DNA, the CDR3 is TGTGCCAGCAGCGTAGGGACTGGGACCTACAATGAGCAGTACTTC.